The 16 T cell receptor beta chains below all came from one sample that was sequenced in a study of low-dose radiotherapy and immunotherapy resistance in tumors. Indicated time point: before trial treatment. TCRs were put through about 20 PCR cycles of amplification with Phusion. A constant-region primer and the V-primer adapter served as the primer pair. TCRdb redid the calling of the reads with MiXCR, one entry per CDR3 protein. The sample records tens of thousands of distinct CDR3 sequences, about an eighth being singletons. Sequencing used PBMCs, obtained before treatment. The receptors stem from a female donor with ovarian cancer.

V usage is TRBV6-2 or TRBV6-3 and J usage is TRBJ1-6, with D possibly matching TRBD1 (5 bases). Germline loops: CDR1 MNHEY, CDR2 SVGEGT. This CDR3 contains 14 residues. V was shortened by 5 bases and J by 3 bases, with 8 bases between the two germline ends. Here the CDR3 DNA reads TGTGCCAGCAGTAAGACAGACTATAATTCACCCCTCCACTTT. Translation gives CASSKTDYNSPLHF.

This clonotype showed up many times. V is TRBV20-1 and J is TRBJ2-1; unclear D gene. The CDR3 covers 13 residues. Germline V lookup: CDR1 DFQATT, CDR2 SNEGSKA (reference sequence). With 2 bases removed from V and 1 base from J, the gap between germline ends came to 6 bases. The CDR3 is CSARRRSYNEQFF. For the CDR3, the DNA is TGCAGTGCTAGACGGCGTTCCTACAATGAGCAGTTCTTC.

This clonotype was counted at least ten times. The rearrangement joins TRBV15 to TRBJ1-4; D is possibly TRBD1 (6 bases). The length of the CDR3 is 14 residues. The V end was cut by 5 bases, the J end by 7 bases, with 14 bases between. CDR1 and CDR2 (germline): LNHNV, YYDKDF (reference sequence). Here the CDR3 DNA reads TGTGCCACCAGCGGGAGGGGGGGAGCTGAAAAACTGTTTTTT. As protein: CATSGRGGAEKLFF.

This clonotype has a count of ten or more. The chain couples TRBV3-1 to TRBJ2-6, with D uncertain. CDR3 length: 14 residues. The germline CDR1 and CDR2 sequences are LGHDT and YNNKEL (reference sequence). V was cut by 6 bases and J by 0 bases, with 6 bases left in between. Here the CDR3 DNA reads TGTGCCAGCAGAGAAGACTCTGGGGCCAACGTCCTGACTTTC. Protein: CASREDSGANVLTF.

The table lists this clonotype with many counts. J is TRBJ1-2 and V is TRBV11-2; the match to TRBD1 covers 8 bases. The length of the CDR3 is 15 residues. The junction had 2 bases not matched to a gene; V was cut back by 0 bases and J by 2 bases. Germline values: CDR1 SGHAT, CDR2 FQNNGV. CDR3 sequence (DNA): TGTGCCAGCAGCTTAGACGACAGGGGAAACTATGGCTACACCTTC. Protein sequence: CASSLDDRGNYGYTF.

As regards this clonotype: A far larger clone differs by one base, so this is likely a read error. The CDR3 here is CASSPPAGRAYEQFF. DNA for the CDR3: TGTGCCAGCTCACCACCGGCAGGCAGGGCCTACGAGCAGTTCTTC. The rearrangement uses TRBV18 and TRBJ2-1, with a tentative D call TRBD1 (5 bases). Trimming stripped 0 bases from V and 10 bases from J, with 16 bases between. CDR3 size: 15 residues. CDR1 is KGHSH and CDR2 is LQKENI in the germline V gene.

The rearrangement uses TRBV5-1 and TRBJ2-5; D is uncertain. This CDR3 has 13 amino acids. The germline gives CDR1 SGHRS, CDR2 YFSETQ. Trimming cost V 2 bases and J 3 bases, with 8 bases left between them. The CDR3 coding sequence is TGCGCCAGCAGCTTTCAGTCGGAAGAGACCCAGTACTTC. It encodes CASSFQSEETQYF.

This clonotype appeared many times. The V gene is TRBV12-3 or TRBV12-4, the J gene TRBJ1-5; TRBD1 might be the D (5 bases). The CDR3 is 15 residues long. The ends were cut back, 3 bases at V and 3 bases at J, with 12 bases in the middle. The CDR3 here is CASSFGGEPNQPQHF. The CDR3 coding sequence is TGTGCCAGCAGTTTCGGGGGGGAACCCAATCAGCCCCAGCATTTT.

The sample holds many counts of this clonotype. The CDR3 is CASSWDRTRNTIYF. In DNA, the CDR3 is TGTGCCAGCAGTTGGGACAGGACCAGAAACACCATATATTTT. V gene TRBV12-3 or TRBV12-4 combines with J gene TRBJ1-3; 8 bases agree with TRBD1. The CDR3 sequence is 14 residues long. J lost 5 bases, V lost 4 bases, and 4 bases had no gene match.

This clonotype was detected ten times or more. The rearrangement joins TRBV27 to TRBJ1-3; D might be TRBD1 (5 bases). CDR1 is MNHEY and CDR2 is SMNVEV in the germline V gene (reference sequence). V lost 4 bases and J lost 4, with 17 bases in between. The CDR3 covers 16 residues. This CDR3 reads CASSSNFRAAGNTIYF. The DNA of the CDR3 is TGTGCCAGCAGTTCCAACTTCAGGGCAGCCGGAAACACCATATATTTT.

This clonotype was recorded many times. V is TRBV5-8 and J is TRBJ2-1, with D uncertain. The CDR3 is 13 residues long. Germline loops: CDR1 SGHTS, CDR2 YDEGEE. V shed 2 bases and J shed 4 bases, with 7 bases lying between them. The CDR3 loop is CASSFEVYNEQFF. CDR3 DNA sequence: TGTGCCAGCAGCTTTGAGGTTTACAATGAGCAGTTCTTC.

This clonotype was seen at least ten times. The CDR3 sequence is CASSYRGREADTQYF. The CDR3 coding sequence is TGTGCCAGCAGTTACAGGGGGCGAGAGGCAGATACGCAGTATTTT. The rearrangement joins TRBV6-2 or TRBV6-3 to TRBJ2-3; 7 bases are shared with TRBD1. V gave up 2 bases and J gave up 4 bases; unmatched junction bases: 6. Germline loops: CDR1 MNHEY, CDR2 SVGEGT. CDR3 length: 15 amino acids.

This clonotype was observed once. It is likely a read error: a sequence one base away is far more abundant. The chain combines TRBV12-3 or TRBV12-4 with TRBJ2-7, with 10 bases that match TRBD2. The CDR3 consists of 16 residues. V lost 8 bases, J lost 7 bases, and 17 bases stayed unmatched. This CDR3 reads CASGQTSGVLGHEQYF. Written as DNA, the CDR3 is TGTGCCAGCGGCCAAACTAGCGGGGTACTAGGCCATGAGCAGTACTTC.

This clonotype was observed at least ten times. The rearrangement links TRBV27 to TRBJ1-1; the D gene is possibly TRBD1 (6 bases). Germline V gene lookup returns CDR1 MNHEY and CDR2 SMNVEV (reference sequence). Trimming left V 7 bases short and J 0 bases short, with 9 bases between. CDR3 length: 13 residues. This CDR3 is CASKGHVNTEAFF. Here the CDR3 DNA reads TGTGCCAGCAAGGGACACGTGAACACTGAAGCTTTCTTT.

This clonotype was seen repeatedly, ten times or more. The J gene is TRBJ2-6, the V gene TRBV9; D could derive from TRBD1 or TRBD2 (5 bases each). The CDR3 covers 17 residues. Germline CDR1 is SGDLS and CDR2 is YYNGEE. V lost 0 bases to trimming and J lost 0 bases, with 10 bases between them. CDR3: CASSVGVGTSGANVLTF. The CDR3 DNA reads as TGTGCCAGCAGCGTAGGTGTGGGGACCTCTGGGGCCAACGTCCTGACTTTC.

About this clonotype itself: A far larger clone lies a single base away; this is likely a read error. The chain recombines TRBV5-4 with TRBJ2-7, with 7 bases that match TRBD1. V shed 6 bases, J shed 7 bases, and the junction held 16 bases outside the gene matches. Germline lookup yields CDR1 SGHNT and CDR2 YYREEE (reference sequence). The CDR3 contains 15 residues. In nucleotides, the CDR3 is TGTGCCAGCACCGGGCAAGGGGGCCGTTACAATGAGCAGTACTTC. Its translation: CASTGQGGRYNEQYF.